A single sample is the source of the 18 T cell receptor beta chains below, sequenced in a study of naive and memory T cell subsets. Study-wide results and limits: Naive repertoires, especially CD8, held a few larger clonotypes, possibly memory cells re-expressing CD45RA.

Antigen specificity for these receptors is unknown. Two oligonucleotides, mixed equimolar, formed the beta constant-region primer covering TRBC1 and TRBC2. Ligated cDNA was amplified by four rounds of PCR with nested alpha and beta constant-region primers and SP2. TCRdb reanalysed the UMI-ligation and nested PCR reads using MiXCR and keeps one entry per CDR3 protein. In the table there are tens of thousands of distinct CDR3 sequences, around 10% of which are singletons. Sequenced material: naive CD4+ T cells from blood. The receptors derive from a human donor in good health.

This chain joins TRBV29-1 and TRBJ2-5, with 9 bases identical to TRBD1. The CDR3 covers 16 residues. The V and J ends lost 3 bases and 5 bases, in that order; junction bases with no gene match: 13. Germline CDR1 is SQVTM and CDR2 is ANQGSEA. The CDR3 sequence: CSVDPPNRGRRETQYF. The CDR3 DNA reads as TGCAGCGTTGATCCACCTAACAGGGGGCGCAGGGAGACCCAGTACTTC. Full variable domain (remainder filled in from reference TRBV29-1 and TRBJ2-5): SAVISQKPSRDICQRGTSLTIQCQVDSQVTMMFWYRQQPGQSLTLIATANQGSEATYESGFVIDKFPISRPNLTFSTLTVSNMSPEDSSIYLCSVDPPNRGRRETQYFGPGTRLLVL.

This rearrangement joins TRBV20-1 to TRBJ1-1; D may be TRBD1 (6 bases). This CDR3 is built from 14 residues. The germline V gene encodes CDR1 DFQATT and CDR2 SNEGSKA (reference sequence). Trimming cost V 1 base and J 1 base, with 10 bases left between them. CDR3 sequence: CSARVGGPNTEAFF. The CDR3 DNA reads TGCAGTGCTAGAGTGGGGGGCCCGAACACTGAAGCTTTCTTT.

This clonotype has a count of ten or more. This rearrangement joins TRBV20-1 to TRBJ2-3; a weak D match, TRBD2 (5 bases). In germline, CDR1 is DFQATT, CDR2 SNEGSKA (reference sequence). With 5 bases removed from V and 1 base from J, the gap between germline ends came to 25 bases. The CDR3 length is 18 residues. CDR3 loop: CSAFIQASKRTRTDTQYF. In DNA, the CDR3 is TGCAGTGCTTTTATCCAAGCTAGCAAGAGGACCCGCACAGATACGCAGTATTTT.

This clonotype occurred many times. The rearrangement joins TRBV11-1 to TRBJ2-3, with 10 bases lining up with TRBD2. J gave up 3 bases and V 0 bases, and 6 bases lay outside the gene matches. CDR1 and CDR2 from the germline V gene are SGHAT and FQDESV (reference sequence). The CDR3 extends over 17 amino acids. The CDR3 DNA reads TGTGCCAGCAGCTTAGCGATCGGGACTAGCGAAACAGATACGCAGTATTTT. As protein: CASSLAIGTSETDTQYF.

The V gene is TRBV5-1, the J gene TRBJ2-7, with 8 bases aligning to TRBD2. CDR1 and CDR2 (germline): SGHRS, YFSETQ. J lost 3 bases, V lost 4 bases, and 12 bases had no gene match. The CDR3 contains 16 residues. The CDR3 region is CASSRGKTSADYEQYF. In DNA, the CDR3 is TGCGCCAGCAGCCGGGGGAAGACTAGCGCCGACTACGAGCAGTACTTC.

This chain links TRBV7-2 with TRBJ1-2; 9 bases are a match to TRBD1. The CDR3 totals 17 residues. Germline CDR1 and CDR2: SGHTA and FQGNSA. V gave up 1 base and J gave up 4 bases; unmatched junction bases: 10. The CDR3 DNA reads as TGTGCCAGCAGCTTAGGGATGGCGGGGACAGGGTCCTATGGCTACACCTTC. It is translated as CASSLGMAGTGSYGYTF. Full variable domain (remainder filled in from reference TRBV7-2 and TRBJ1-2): GAGVSQSPSNKVTEKGKDVELRCDPISGHTALYWYRQSLGQGLEFLIYFQGNSAPDKSGLPSDRFSAERTGGSVSTLTIQRTQQEDSAVYLCASSLGMAGTGSYGYTFGSGTRLTVV.

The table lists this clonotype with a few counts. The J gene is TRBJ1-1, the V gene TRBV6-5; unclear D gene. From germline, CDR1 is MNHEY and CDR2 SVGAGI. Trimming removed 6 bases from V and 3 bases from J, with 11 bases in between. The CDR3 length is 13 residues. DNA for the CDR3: TGTGCCAGCAGCGTACCCCCCCACACTGAAGCTTTCTTT. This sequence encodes CASSVPPHTEAFF.

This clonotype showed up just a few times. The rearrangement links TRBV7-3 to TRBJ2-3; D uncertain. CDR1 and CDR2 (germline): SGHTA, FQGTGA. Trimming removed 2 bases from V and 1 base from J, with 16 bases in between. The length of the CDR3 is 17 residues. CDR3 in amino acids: CASSLGHQSPGTDTQYF. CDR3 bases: TGTGCCAGCAGCTTAGGCCACCAATCCCCGGGCACAGATACGCAGTATTTT.

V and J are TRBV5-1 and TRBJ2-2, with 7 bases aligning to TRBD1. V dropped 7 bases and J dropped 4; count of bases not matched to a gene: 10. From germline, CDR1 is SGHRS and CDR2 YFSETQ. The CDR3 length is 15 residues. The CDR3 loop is CASHPKGAGTGELFF. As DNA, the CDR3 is TGCGCCAGCCACCCTAAGGGGGCTGGCACCGGGGAGCTGTTTTTT.

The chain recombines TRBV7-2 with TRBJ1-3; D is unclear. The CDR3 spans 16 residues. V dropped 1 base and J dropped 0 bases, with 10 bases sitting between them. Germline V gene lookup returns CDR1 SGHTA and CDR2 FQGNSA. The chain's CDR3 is CASSLGPAYSGNTIYF. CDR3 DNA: TGTGCCAGCAGCTTAGGGCCGGCTTACTCTGGAAACACCATATATTTT.

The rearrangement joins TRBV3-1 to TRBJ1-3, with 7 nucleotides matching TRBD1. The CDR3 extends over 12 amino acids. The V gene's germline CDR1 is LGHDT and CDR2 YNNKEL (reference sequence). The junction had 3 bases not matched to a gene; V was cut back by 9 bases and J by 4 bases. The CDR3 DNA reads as TGTGCCAGTGGGACAGTCGGAAACACCATATATTTT. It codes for CASGTVGNTIYF.

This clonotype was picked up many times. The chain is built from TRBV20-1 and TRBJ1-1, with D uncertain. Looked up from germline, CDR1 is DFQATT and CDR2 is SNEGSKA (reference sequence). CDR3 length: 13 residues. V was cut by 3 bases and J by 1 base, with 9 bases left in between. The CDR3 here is CSARRVPNTEAFF. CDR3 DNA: TGCAGTGCTAGGCGGGTCCCGAACACTGAAGCTTTCTTT.

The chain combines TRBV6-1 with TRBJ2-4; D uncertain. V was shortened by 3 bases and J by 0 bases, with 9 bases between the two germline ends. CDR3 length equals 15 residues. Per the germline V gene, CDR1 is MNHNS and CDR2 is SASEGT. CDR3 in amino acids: CASSEYRVAKNIQYF. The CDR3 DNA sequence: TGTGCCAGCAGTGAGTACAGAGTAGCCAAAAACATTCAGTACTTC.

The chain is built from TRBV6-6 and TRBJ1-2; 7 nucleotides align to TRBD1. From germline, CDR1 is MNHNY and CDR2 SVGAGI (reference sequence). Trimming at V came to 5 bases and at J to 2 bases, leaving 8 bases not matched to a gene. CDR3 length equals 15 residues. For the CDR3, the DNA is TGTGCCAGCAGTCATACAGGGGAGCCCAACTATGGCTACACCTTC. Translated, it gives CASSHTGEPNYGYTF.

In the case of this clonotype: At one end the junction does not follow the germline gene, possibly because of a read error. The CDR3: CSARDYGALAGSSEQYF. The CDR3 DNA sequence: TGCAGTGCTAGAGATTATGGGGCTCTAGCGGGGTCCTCCGAGCAGTACTTC. The chain uses TRBV20-1 and TRBJ2-7; 9 bases are shared with TRBD2. This CDR3 has 17 residues. Germline CDR1 is DFQATT and CDR2 is SNEGSKA (reference sequence).

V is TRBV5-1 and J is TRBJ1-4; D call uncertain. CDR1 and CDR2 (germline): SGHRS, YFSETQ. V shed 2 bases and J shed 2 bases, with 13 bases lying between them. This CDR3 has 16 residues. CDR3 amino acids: CASSLRQIGTNEKLFF. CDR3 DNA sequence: TGCGCCAGCAGCTTAAGGCAGATTGGGACTAATGAAAAACTGTTTTTT.

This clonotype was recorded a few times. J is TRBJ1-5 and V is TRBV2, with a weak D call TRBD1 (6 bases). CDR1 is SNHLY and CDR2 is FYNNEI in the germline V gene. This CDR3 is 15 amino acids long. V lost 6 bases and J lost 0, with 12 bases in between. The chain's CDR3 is CASSEQGTSNQPQHF. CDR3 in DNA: TGTGCCAGCAGCGAACAGGGAACTAGCAATCAGCCCCAGCATTTT. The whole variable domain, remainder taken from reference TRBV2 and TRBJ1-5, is EPEVTQTPSHQVTQMGQEVILRCVPISNHLYFYWYRQILGQKVEFLVSFYNNEISEKSEIFDDQFSVERPDGSNFTLKIRSTKLEDSAMYFCASSEQGTSNQPQHFGDGTRLSIL.

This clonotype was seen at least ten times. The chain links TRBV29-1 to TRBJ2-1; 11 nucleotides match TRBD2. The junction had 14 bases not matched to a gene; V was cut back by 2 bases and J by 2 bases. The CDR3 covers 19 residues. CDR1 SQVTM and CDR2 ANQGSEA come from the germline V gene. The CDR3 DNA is TGCAGCGTTGAAAACAGGGGGCCGACTAGCGGGATCCCCTACAATGAGCAGTTCTTC. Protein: CSVENRGPTSGIPYNEQFF.